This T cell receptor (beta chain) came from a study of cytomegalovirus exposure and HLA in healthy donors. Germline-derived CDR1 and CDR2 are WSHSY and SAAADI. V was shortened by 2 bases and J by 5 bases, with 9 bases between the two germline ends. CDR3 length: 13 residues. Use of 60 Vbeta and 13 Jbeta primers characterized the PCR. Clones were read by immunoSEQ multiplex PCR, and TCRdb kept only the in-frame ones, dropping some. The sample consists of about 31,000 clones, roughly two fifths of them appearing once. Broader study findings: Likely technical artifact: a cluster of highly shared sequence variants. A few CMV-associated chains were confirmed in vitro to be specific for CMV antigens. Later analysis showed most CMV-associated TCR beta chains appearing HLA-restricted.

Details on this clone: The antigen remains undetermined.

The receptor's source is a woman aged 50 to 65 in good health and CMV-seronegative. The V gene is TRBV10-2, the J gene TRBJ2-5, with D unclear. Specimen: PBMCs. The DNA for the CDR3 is TGCGCCAGCAGTGAGCCTAATCGGGAGACCCAGTACTTC. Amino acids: CASSEPNRETQYF.